The 15 T cell receptor beta chains below were found in one sample sequenced in a study of blood T cell repertoires in COVID-19. Clones were sequenced by immunoSEQ multiplex PCR, and TCRdb holds only the in-frame ones, with some missing. The sample shows about 260,000 clones, about 80% of them seen only once. Input material: PBMCs or T cells enriched from blood (not recorded which). Receptors originate from a man aged 25 to 40 with acute COVID-19.

The chain carries TRBV2 and TRBJ2-2; 7 bases map to TRBD2. The germline V gene encodes CDR1 SNHLY and CDR2 FYNNEI. The CDR3 is 13 residues long. V lost 8 bases to trimming and J lost 6 bases; unmatched junction nucleotides: 6. The CDR3 coding sequence is TGTGCCAGCTTGACTAGCAGGTCCGGGGAGCTGTTTTTT. Translated: CASLTSRSGELFF. The full variable domain, its missing parts supplied by reference TRBV2 and TRBJ2-2, is EPEVTQTPSHQVTQMGQEVILRCVPISNHLYFYWYRQILGQKVEFLVSFYNNEISEKSEIFDDQFSVERPDGSNFTLKIRSTKLEDSAMYFCASLTSRSGELFFGEGSRLTVL.

The V gene is TRBV4-1, the J gene TRBJ1-2; D may be TRBD1 (5 bases). Germline lookup yields CDR1 MGHRA and CDR2 YSYEKL. CDR3 length: 14 residues. V was pared by 1 base and J by 5 bases, with 11 bases between. Here the CDR3 reads CASSQVSRAYGYTF. The DNA of the CDR3 is TGCGCCAGCAGCCAAGTTTCCAGGGCTTATGGCTACACCTTC.

This chain connects TRBV30 to TRBJ1-6; 7 bases match TRBD1. This CDR3 contains 16 residues. V lost 8 bases and J lost 2; bases outside the gene matches: 12. Germline CDR1 GTSNPN, CDR2 SVGIG (reference sequence). CDR3 sequence (DNA): TGTGCCGCACCTGGGACAGCCGCCGCCTATAATTCACCCCTCCACTTT. Protein: CAAPGTAAAYNSPLHF.

J is TRBJ1-3 and V is TRBV4-3; D ambiguous. CDR1 and CDR2 from the germline V gene are LGHNA and YSLEER. The CDR3 consists of 15 residues. V gave up 1 base and J gave up 0 bases, with 7 bases separating them. This CDR3 is CASSQGQVSGNTIYF. DNA of the CDR3: TGCGCCAGCAGCCAAGGGCAGGTCTCTGGAAACACCATATATTTT.

Only one count was recorded for this clone. The chain links TRBV4-2 to TRBJ1-1; no definite D call. V gave up 4 bases and J gave up 3 bases, with 9 bases separating them. CDR1 and CDR2 from the germline V gene are LGHNA and YNFKEQ. The CDR3 contains 13 residues. For the CDR3, the DNA is TGTGCCAGCAGCCCCCGTCCTGACACTGAAGCTTTCTTT. Translating it yields CASSPRPDTEAFF.

The rearrangement links TRBV6-6 to TRBJ1-6, with 7 bases fitting TRBD1. In germline, CDR1 is MNHNY, CDR2 SVGAGI (reference sequence). The CDR3 consists of 16 residues. V was clipped by 2 bases and J by 6 bases; unmatched bases: 7. CDR3 in DNA: TGTGCCAGCAGTTACCGCCTGGGACAGCTTAATTCACCCCTCCACTTT. This sequence encodes CASSYRLGQLNSPLHF.

The chain combines TRBV28 with TRBJ1-2; 9 bases are a match to TRBD1. The length of the CDR3 is 15 residues. The J segment lost 2 bases and the V segment lost 6 bases, leaving 7 bases of the junction unmatched. Germline V gene sequence: CDR1 MDHEN, CDR2 SYDVKM. The CDR3 coding sequence is TGTGCCAGCAGCCCGACAGGGGGACAAAACTATGGCTACACCTTC. Translation gives CASSPTGGQNYGYTF.

This clone was counted a single time. The V gene is TRBV28, the J gene TRBJ2-7; D possibly corresponds to TRBD2 (5 bases). CDR3 length: 14 amino acids. Germline V gene data show CDR1 as MDHEN and CDR2 as SYDVKM. Trimming stripped 5 bases from V and 4 bases from J, with 15 bases between. CDR3 residues: CASSTAGRLYEQYV. CDR3 DNA: TGTGCCAGCAGTACCGCGGGTCGACTATACGAGCAGTACGTC.

In the case of this clone: This sample includes further DNA sequences coding for the same CDR3. The chain combines TRBV6-5 with TRBJ1-3; 7 nucleotides match TRBD1. Germline V gene lookup returns CDR1 MNHEY and CDR2 SVGAGI. The CDR3 sequence is 15 residues long. V dropped 6 bases and J dropped 0; count of bases not matched to a gene: 5. CDR3 region: CASSRDRDSGNTIYF. Here the CDR3 DNA reads TGTGCCAGCAGCCGAGACAGGGACTCTGGAAACACCATATATTTT.

J is TRBJ1-5 and V is TRBV21-1; TRBD1 is taken as the D call from the table, unchecked against the DNA. TRBV21-1 is flagged as a pseudogene. The CDR3 sequence is 14 residues long. CDR3 bases: TGTGCCAGCAGCAAGGGGACAGGGGCCCACTCCCAGCATTTT. Amino acid sequence: CASSKGTGAHSQHF.

Notes on this clone: Germline and junction disagree at one end, which may indicate a read error. The chain carries TRBV5-1 and TRBJ1-3; TRBD1 aligns across 7 bases. CDR3 size: 15 residues. CDR1 SGHRS and CDR2 YFSETQ come from the germline V gene. The CDR3 DNA sequence: TGTGCCAGCAGCTATGCAGGGGGGTCTGGAAACACCATATATTTT. Its protein is CASSYAGGSGNTIYF.

The chain carries TRBV4-3 and TRBJ1-4, with TRBD1 identical over 8 bases. Germline V gene sequence: CDR1 LGHNA, CDR2 YSLEER. The CDR3 totals 15 residues. Unmatched junction bases numbered 7, after V lost 3 bases and J lost 7 bases. CDR3 region: CASSQAGGAGEKLFF. The CDR3 DNA reads TGCGCCAGCAGCCAGGCAGGGGGCGCGGGTGAAAAACTGTTTTTT.

The CDR3 nucleotides are TGTGCCAGCAGCCAAGATACTTTAGACAGCTCGGCGAATGGCTACACCTTC. It codes for CASSQDTLDSSANGYTF. This chain connects TRBV4-2 to TRBJ1-2; maybe TRBD1 (5 bases). Germline loops: CDR1 LGHNA, CDR2 YNFKEQ. This CDR3 is 17 amino acids long. V lost 0 bases and J 6 bases, leaving 20 bases between the germline ends.

This clone came up a few times. The V call is TRBV7-2, the J call TRBJ1-5; 7 nucleotides match TRBD1. There are 14 residues in the CDR3. The V and J ends lost 5 bases and 5 bases, in that order; junction bases with no gene match: 6. Germline values: CDR1 SGHTA, CDR2 FQGNSA. Written as DNA, the CDR3 is TGTGCCAGCAGCCCTCGACAGGGCGATCAGCCCCAGCATTTT. Protein: CASSPRQGDQPQHF.

V and J are TRBV25-1 and TRBJ1-6; 7 bases map to TRBD1. This CDR3 has 15 amino acids. V was clipped by 1 base and J by 10 bases; unmatched bases: 7. Germline loops: CDR1 MGHDK, CDR2 SYGVNS. CDR3 amino acids: CASSESTGSGSPLHF. CDR3 in DNA: TGTGCCAGCAGTGAATCGACAGGGAGTGGATCACCCCTCCACTTT.